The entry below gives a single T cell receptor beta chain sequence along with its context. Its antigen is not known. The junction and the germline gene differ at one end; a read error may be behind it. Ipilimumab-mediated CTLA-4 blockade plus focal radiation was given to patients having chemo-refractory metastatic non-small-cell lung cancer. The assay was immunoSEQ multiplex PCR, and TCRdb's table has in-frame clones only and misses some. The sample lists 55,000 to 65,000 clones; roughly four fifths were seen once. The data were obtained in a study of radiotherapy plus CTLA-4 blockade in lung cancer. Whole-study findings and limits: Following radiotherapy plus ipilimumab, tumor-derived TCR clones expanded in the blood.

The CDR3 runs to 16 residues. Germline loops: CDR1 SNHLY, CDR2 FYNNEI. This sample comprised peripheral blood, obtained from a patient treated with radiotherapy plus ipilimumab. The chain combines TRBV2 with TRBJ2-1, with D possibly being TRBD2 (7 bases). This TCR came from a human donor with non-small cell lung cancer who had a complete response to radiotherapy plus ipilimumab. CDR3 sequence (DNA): TGTGCCAGCAGTCCCCTAGGGCGGGGGCGGCACAATGGGCAGTTCTTC. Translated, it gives CASSPLGRGRHNGQFF.